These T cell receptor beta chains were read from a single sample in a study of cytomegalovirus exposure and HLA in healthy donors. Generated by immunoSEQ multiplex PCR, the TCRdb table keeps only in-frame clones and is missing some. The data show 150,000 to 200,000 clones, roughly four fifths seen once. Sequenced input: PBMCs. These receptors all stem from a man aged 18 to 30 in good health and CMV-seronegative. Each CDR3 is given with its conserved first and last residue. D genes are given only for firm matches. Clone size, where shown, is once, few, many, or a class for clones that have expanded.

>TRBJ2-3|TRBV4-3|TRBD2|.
CASSPQRGPRTDTQYF
TGCGCCAGCAGCCCGCAGCGGGGGCCACGCACAGATACGCAGTATTTT
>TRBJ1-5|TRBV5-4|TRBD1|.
CASSNRDRVYSNQPQHF
TGTGCCAGCAGTAATCGGGACAGGGTGTATAGCAATCAGCCCCAGCATTTT
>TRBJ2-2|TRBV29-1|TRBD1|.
CSVEGTGLAGELFF
TGCAGCGTTGAAGGGACAGGGTTGGCCGGGGAGCTGTTTTTT
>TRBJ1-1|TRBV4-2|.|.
CASSQEVSLGAFF
TGTGCCAGCAGCCAAGAAGTGTCTCTCGGAGCTTTCTTT
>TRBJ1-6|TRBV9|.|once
CASRGIQGNSPLHF
TGTGCCAGCAGAGGGATACAGGGTAATTCACCCCTCCACTTT
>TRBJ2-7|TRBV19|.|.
CASSIDPSSYEQYF
TGTGCCAGTAGTATAGATCCCAGCTCCTACGAGCAGTACTTC
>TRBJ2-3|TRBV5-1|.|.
CASSQKGGDTQYF
TGCGCCAGCAGCCAGAAGGGAGGAGATACGCAGTATTTT
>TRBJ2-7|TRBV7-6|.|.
CASSPLGAGSYEQYF
TGTGCCAGCAGCCCACTTGGGGCAGGTTCCTACGAGCAGTACTTC
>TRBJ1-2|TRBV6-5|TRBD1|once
CASSYSGGGDYGYTF
TGTGCCAGCAGTTACTCAGGGGGCGGGGACTATGGCTACACCTTC
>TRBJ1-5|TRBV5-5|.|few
CASSLFGGGEGSNQPQHF
TGTGCCAGCAGCTTGTTTGGCGGGGGCGAGGGGAGCAATCAGCCCCAGCATTTT
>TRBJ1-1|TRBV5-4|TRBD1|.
CASSLGAKGATEAFF
TGTGCCAGCAGCTTGGGGGCGAAGGGGGCCACTGAAGCTTTCTTT
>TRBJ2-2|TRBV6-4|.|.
CASSVKETGELFF
TGTGCCAGCAGTGTGAAGGAGACCGGGGAGCTGTTTTTT
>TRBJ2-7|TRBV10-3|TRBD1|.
CAISSGQGYEQYF
TGTGCCATCAGTTCGGGACAGGGCTACGAGCAGTACTTC
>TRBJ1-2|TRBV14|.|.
CASSQARNGYTF
TGTGCCAGCAGCCAAGCCAGGAATGGCTACACCTTC
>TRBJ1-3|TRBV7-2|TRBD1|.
CASSHRGRSGNTIYF
TGTGCCAGCAGCCACAGGGGGCGGTCTGGAAACACCATATATTTT
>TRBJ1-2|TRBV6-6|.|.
CASSYIIRDPYGYTF
TGTGCCAGCAGTTATATAATCCGGGATCCTTATGGCTACACCTTC
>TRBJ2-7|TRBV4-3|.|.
CASSQGVGGGHEQYF
TGCGCCAGCAGCCAAGGGGTAGGGGGTGGTCACGAGCAGTACTTC
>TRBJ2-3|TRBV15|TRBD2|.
CATSRETSGTNRVTQYF
TGTGCCACCAGCAGAGAGACTAGCGGGACCAACCGGGTTACGCAGTATTTT
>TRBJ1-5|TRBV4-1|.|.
CASSQDLTRAHQPQHF
TGCGCCAGCAGCCAGGACCTGACCAGGGCTCATCAGCCCCAGCATTTT
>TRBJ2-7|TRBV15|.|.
CATSRDRTKSLQSSYEQYF
TGTGCCACCAGCAGAGATAGGACTAAGAGCCTGCAGAGCTCCTACGAGCAGTACTTC
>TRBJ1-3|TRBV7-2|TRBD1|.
CASSLVGGRGTGNTIYF
TGTGCCAGCAGCTTAGTAGGGGGCCGAGGAACTGGAAACACCATATATTTT
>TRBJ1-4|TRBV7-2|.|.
CASSQRAENNEKLFF
TGTGCCAGCAGTCAGAGGGCGGAGAATAATGAAAAACTGTTTTTT
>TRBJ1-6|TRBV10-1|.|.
CASSESPKGYSPLHF
TGCGCCAGCAGTGAGAGTCCTAAGGGGTATTCACCCCTCCACTTT